This T cell receptor (beta chain) was sequenced in a study of blood T cell repertoires in COVID-19. Study overall: Both acute and convalescent COVID-19 samples were obtained from the United States, Italy and Spain. PBMCs, B-cell-depleted T cells, or T cells were the source of the cDNA or gDNA that made up the material.

Per the authors' pipeline: By means of reference gene primer amplification, nucleated cell counts were estimated. Assay: immunoSEQ multiplex PCR; the TCRdb copy retains only in-frame clones and omits some. Clone size and V and J calls were adopted from that table, with D and trimming inferred from the DNA. The sample contains a few hundred thousand clones, more than 80% of which appear only once. Sequenced: peripheral blood. This sequence was found in a woman aged 40 to 50 with acute or convalescent COVID-19.

The CDR3 DNA reads TGTGCCTGGCTCAGTGGAAACACCATATATTTT. Translation: CAWLSGNTIYF. The chain combines TRBV30 with TRBJ1-3; D is undetermined. Between the trimmed V and J ends, which lost 5 bases and 3 bases, there was a span of 5 bases. CDR1 is GTSNPN and CDR2 is SVGIG in the germline V gene (reference sequence). The CDR3 covers 11 residues.